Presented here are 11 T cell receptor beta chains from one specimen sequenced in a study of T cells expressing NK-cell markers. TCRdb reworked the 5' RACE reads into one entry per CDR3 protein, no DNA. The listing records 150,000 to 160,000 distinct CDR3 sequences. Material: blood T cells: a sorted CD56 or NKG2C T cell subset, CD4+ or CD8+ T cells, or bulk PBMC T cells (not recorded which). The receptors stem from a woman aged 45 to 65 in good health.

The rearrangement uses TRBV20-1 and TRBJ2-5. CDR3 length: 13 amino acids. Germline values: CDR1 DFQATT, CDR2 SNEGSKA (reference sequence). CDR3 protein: CSAETGNEETQYF.

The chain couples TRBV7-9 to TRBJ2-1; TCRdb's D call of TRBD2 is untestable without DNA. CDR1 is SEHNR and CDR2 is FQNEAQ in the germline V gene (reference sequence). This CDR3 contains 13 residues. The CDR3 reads CASTHPSGSEQFF.

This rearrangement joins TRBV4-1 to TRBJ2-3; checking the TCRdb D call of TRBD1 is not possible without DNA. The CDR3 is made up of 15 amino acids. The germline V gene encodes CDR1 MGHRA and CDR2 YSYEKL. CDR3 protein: CASRHPGQPTDTQYF.

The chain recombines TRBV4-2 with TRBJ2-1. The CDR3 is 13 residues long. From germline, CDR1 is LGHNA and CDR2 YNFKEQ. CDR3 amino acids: CASSQGTWSEQFF.

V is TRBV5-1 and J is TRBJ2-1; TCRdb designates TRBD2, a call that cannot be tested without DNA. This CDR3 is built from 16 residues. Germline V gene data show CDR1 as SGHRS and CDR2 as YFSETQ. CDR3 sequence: CASSPLAGGPYNEQFF.

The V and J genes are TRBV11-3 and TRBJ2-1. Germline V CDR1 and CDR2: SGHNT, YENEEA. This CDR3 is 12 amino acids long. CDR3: CATTGPHNEQFF.

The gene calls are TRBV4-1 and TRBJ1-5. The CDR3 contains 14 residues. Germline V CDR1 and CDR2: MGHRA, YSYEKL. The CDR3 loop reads CASSQERDSEPQHF.

Here the CDR3 reads CATSQGRTYGYTF. The rearrangement joins TRBV24-1 to TRBJ1-2. The germline V gene has CDR1 KGHDR and CDR2 SFDVKD. This CDR3 has 13 residues.

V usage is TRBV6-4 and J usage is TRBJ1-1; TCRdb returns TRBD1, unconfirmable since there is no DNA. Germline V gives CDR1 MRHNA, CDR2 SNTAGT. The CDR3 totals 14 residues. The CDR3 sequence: CASSESGTGTEAFF.

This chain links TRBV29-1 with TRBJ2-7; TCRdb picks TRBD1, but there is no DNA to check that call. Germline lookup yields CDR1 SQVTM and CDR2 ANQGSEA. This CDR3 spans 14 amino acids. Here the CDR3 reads CSARDTAPWYEQYF.

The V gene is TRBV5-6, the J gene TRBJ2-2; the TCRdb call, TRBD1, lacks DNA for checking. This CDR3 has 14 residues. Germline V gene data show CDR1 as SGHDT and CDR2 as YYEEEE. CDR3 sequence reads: CASSYWGATGELFF.